Shown below are 20 T cell receptor beta chains from a single sample sequenced in a study of beta chain features in type 1 diabetes. The entirety of the isolated RNA underwent reverse transcription, so expressed TCRB transcripts were sequenced. Libraries were prepared by immunoSEQ multiplex PCR; TCRdb keeps only in-frame clonotypes and omits some of them. Of about 360,000 clones listed, roughly an eighth are singletons. Sequencing input: naive CD4+ T cells from blood. The receptors were sampled from a man between 18 and 35 years old in good health.

In its sample, this clone was seen a few times. The V gene is TRBV25-1, the J gene TRBJ2-7; D is perhaps TRBD1 (6 bases). Trimming took 7 bases from V and 0 from J, leaving 10 bases between them. The CDR3 is 13 residues long. CDR1 and CDR2 from the germline V gene are MGHDK and SYGVNS. The CDR3 reads CASTDSFSYEQYF. In DNA form, the CDR3 reads TGTGCCAGCACGGACAGCTTCTCCTACGAGCAGTACTTC.

This clone was counted only a few times. The chain is built from TRBV25-1 and TRBJ2-1; 11 bases are shared with TRBD1. Germline V gene data show CDR1 as MGHDK and CDR2 as SYGVNS. V gave up 3 bases and J gave up 8 bases; unmatched junction bases: 9. CDR3 length: 16 residues. CDR3 loop: CASSDLGQGAPHEQFF. CDR3 nucleotides: TGTGCCAGCAGTGACCTTGGACAGGGGGCGCCCCATGAGCAGTTCTTC.

The chain recombines TRBV6-1 with TRBJ2-5, with D perhaps matching TRBD1 (5 bases). The CDR3 spans 15 residues. Trimming removed 1 base at V and 5 bases at J, with 14 bases between. Germline-derived CDR1 and CDR2 are MNHNS and SASEGT. Written as DNA, the CDR3 is TGTGCCAGCAGTGAAGGTGCAGGGCTGGGGGAGACCCAGTACTTC. Translated, it gives CASSEGAGLGETQYF.

A few counts support this clone. This rearrangement joins TRBV10-3 to TRBJ2-2; D may be TRBD1 (6 bases). The CDR3 extends over 16 amino acids. The germline gives CDR1 ENHRY, CDR2 SYGVKD. The V gene lost 4 bases and the J gene lost 3 bases, with 15 bases spanning the gap. The CDR3 protein is CAISGRQVLDTGELFF. CDR3 bases: TGTGCCATCAGTGGAAGACAGGTTCTCGACACCGGGGAGCTGTTTTTT.

The sample holds a few counts of this clone. CDR3: CASSQVTGYQETQYF. In DNA form, the CDR3 reads TGCGCCAGCAGCCAAGTGACAGGGTACCAAGAGACCCAGTACTTC. The gene calls are TRBV4-3 and TRBJ2-5; TRBD1 aligns across 7 bases. V lost 1 base to trimming and J lost 0 bases; unmatched junction nucleotides: 2. This CDR3 is built from 15 residues. Germline loops: CDR1 LGHNA, CDR2 YSLEER.

This clone showed up just a few times. The DNA for the CDR3 is TGCGCCAGCAGCATGACAGGGGACACCGGGGAGCTGTTTTTT. Protein sequence: CASSMTGDTGELFF. The rearrangement joins TRBV5-1 to TRBJ2-2; 8 bases map to TRBD1. Germline trimming cut 4 bases from V and 3 bases from J; bases unmatched to any gene: 2. Germline CDR1 SGHRS, CDR2 YFSETQ. The CDR3 is made up of 14 amino acids.

The CDR3 protein is CASSLIGQTDGYGYTF. The DNA of the CDR3 is TGTGCCAGCAGTTTAATCGGACAGACAGACGGCTATGGCTACACCTTC. The chain recombines TRBV28 with TRBJ1-2, with TRBD1 as a possible D gene (6 bases). Deletions cut 2 bases from V and 4 bases from J, with 17 bases between. The CDR3 is 16 amino acids. Germline CDR1 is MDHEN and CDR2 is SYDVKM.

This clone was recorded only once. J is TRBJ2-3 and V is TRBV29-1, with 10 bases fitting TRBD2. J gave up 3 bases and V 2 bases, and 5 bases lay outside the gene matches. The CDR3 is 15 residues long. CDR1 and CDR2 from the germline V gene are SQVTM and ANQGSEA. CDR3: CSVELAGGLTDTQYF. CDR3 bases: TGCAGCGTTGAATTAGCGGGAGGTCTGACAGATACGCAGTATTTT.

This clone has just a few counts. This sample also contains other DNA sequences that code for the same CDR3. This sequence joins TRBV9 and TRBJ2-5; weak D call: TRBD1 (6 bases). Germline V CDR1 and CDR2: SGDLS, YYNGEE. Trimming left V 2 bases short and J 1 base short, with 6 bases between. This CDR3 region has 13 residues. The CDR3 sequence is CASSVDSQETQYF. The CDR3 region has the DNA TGTGCCAGCAGCGTGGACAGCCAAGAGACCCAGTACTTC.

The chain employs TRBV9 and TRBJ2-1; D is possibly TRBD1 (5 bases). This CDR3 is built from 14 residues. Trimming stripped 1 base from V and 4 bases from J, with 9 bases between. The germline gives CDR1 SGDLS, CDR2 YYNGEE. The CDR3 sequence: CASSVNPGYNEQFF. Written as DNA, the CDR3 is TGTGCCAGCAGCGTAAATCCAGGGTACAATGAGCAGTTCTTC. Combining the CDR3 with reference TRBV9 and TRBJ2-1 gives the whole variable domain DSGVTQTPKHLITATGQRVTLRCSPRSGDLSVYWYQQSLDQGLQFLIQYYNGEERAKGNILERFSAQQFPDLHSELNLSSLELGDSALYFCASSVNPGYNEQFFGPGTRLTVL.

The chain employs TRBV7-3 and TRBJ2-1; D gene ambiguous. CDR1 SGHTA and CDR2 FQGTGA come from the germline V gene. V was pared by 5 bases and J by 0 bases, with 11 bases between. CDR3 size: 15 residues. CDR3 in amino acids: CASSPTVTSYNEQFF. DNA of the CDR3: TGTGCCAGCAGCCCCACGGTAACCTCCTACAATGAGCAGTTCTTC.

Only a few counts were recorded for this clone. The chain recombines TRBV7-9 with TRBJ2-3, with TRBD1 identical over 7 bases. V gave up 5 bases and J gave up 9 bases; unmatched junction bases: 8. The germline V gene encodes CDR1 SEHNR and CDR2 FQNEAQ (reference sequence). The CDR3 totals 13 residues. This chain's CDR3 is CASSDRQGSTQYF. The CDR3 DNA is TGTGCCAGCAGCGACAGACAGGGTTCAACGCAGTATTTT.

The chain has TRBV9 and TRBJ1-5; possibly TRBD1 for D (6 bases). The CDR3 runs to 14 residues. Germline V CDR1 and CDR2: SGDLS, YYNGEE. V was shortened by 3 bases and J by 3 bases, with 10 bases between the two germline ends. CDR3 DNA sequence: TGTGCCAGCAGCGGGCGACAGGACAATCAGCCCCAGCATTTT. It specifies CASSGRQDNQPQHF.

There are a few counts of this clone. The rearrangement links TRBV9 to TRBJ2-7; 7 bases agree with TRBD2. The V gene's germline CDR1 is SGDLS and CDR2 YYNGEE. The CDR3 is made up of 16 amino acids. The V segment lost 0 bases and the J segment 6 bases; nucleotides outside the gene matches: 12. The chain's CDR3 is CASSVAMGQRDGEQYF. Written as DNA, the CDR3 is TGTGCCAGCAGCGTAGCTATGGGGCAGCGGGATGGCGAGCAGTACTTC.

This clone was seen a single time. This chain connects TRBV9 to TRBJ1-2, with D unclear. CDR3 length: 12 residues. Looked up from germline, CDR1 is SGDLS and CDR2 is YYNGEE. V lost 7 bases to trimming and J lost 4 bases, with 11 bases between them. CDR3 DNA: TGTGCCAGCGTGCGAGGGTCCTATGGCTACACCTTC. Its translation: CASVRGSYGYTF.

The chain carries TRBV18 and TRBJ2-1, with 8 bases matching TRBD2. This CDR3 is built from 16 residues. V lost 1 base and J lost 4; bases outside the gene matches: 6. The germline gives CDR1 KGHSH, CDR2 LQKENI. CDR3 loop: CASSPRAGDPYNEQFF. DNA for the CDR3: TGTGCCAGCTCACCACGAGCGGGGGATCCTTACAATGAGCAGTTCTTC.

V usage is TRBV5-1 and J usage is TRBJ2-4; 9 nucleotides align to TRBD1. The CDR3 extends over 14 amino acids. V shed 4 bases, J shed 4 bases, and the junction held 3 bases outside the gene matches. CDR1 is SGHRS, CDR2 YFSETQ, per germline. CDR3 DNA: TGCGCCAGCAGCCCGACAGGGGGGAAAAACATTCAGTACTTC. It translates to CASSPTGGKNIQYF.

This clone was counted ten times or more. The same CDR3 can be traced to other DNA sequences in this sample. The chain couples TRBV30 to TRBJ1-1, with D possibly TRBD1 on 6 matching bases. Between the trimmed V and J ends, which lost 5 bases and 0 bases, there was a span of 7 bases. This CDR3 spans 12 amino acids. Germline V gene sequence: CDR1 GTSNPN, CDR2 SVGIG (reference sequence). In DNA form, the CDR3 reads TGTGCCTGGGGACAGATGAACACTGAAGCTTTCTTT. Protein product: CAWGQMNTEAFF.

A few counts support this clone. This chain links TRBV4-3 with TRBJ2-7; 12 nucleotides match TRBD1. The J segment lost 5 bases and the V segment lost 4 bases, leaving 9 bases of the junction unmatched. CDR1 and CDR2 (germline): LGHNA, YSLEER. The CDR3 loop spans 16 amino acids. CDR3 DNA: TGCGCCAGCAGCCGCGTAGCCGGGACAGGGGGCCACGAGCAGTACTTC. Protein: CASSRVAGTGGHEQYF.

J is TRBJ2-1 and V is TRBV5-1, with 9 bases lining up with TRBD1. Germline V lookup: CDR1 SGHRS, CDR2 YFSETQ. The CDR3 spans 14 residues. Trimming took 5 bases from V and 6 from J; bases not matched to a gene: 6. The chain's CDR3 is CASRGQGNPNEQFF. CDR3 coding DNA: TGCGCCAGCAGGGGACAGGGAAATCCCAATGAGCAGTTCTTC.